These T cell receptor beta chains were read from a single sample in a study of post-analysis software for immune sequencing data. Using its own MiXCR run on the PCR reads, TCRdb lists one record per CDR3 protein. The sample holds about 770,000 distinct CDR3 sequences; roughly 46% are singletons and the top ten take roughly 4.9%. Sequencing used blood. The receptors were gathered from a girl aged 5-17 years with multiple sclerosis. The CDR3 runs from the conserved cysteine through the conserved F or W. A D gene is named only where the DNA matches it firmly. Some rows have no size entry. The others give once, few or many, or a class for an expanded clone.

>TRBD2|TRBV28|TRBJ2-5|NA
CASRPGTSGPGETQYF
TGTGCCAGCAGGCCGGGGACTAGCGGTCCCGGGGAGACCCAGTACTTC
>TRBD2|TRBV29-1|TRBJ2-1|NA
CSVIAGGPYNEQFF
TGCAGCGTTATAGCGGGAGGGCCCTACAATGAGCAGTTCTTC
>NA|TRBV7-8|TRBJ1-5|NA
CASSRGWEDSNQPQHF
TGTGCCAGCAGCCGAGGGTGGGAAGATAGCAATCAGCCCCAGCATTTT
>NA|TRBV9|TRBJ2-5|NA
CASGHPLYF
TGTGCCAGTGGACACCCCCTGTACTTC
>TRBD2|TRBV20-1|TRBJ2-1|NA
CSARPITSGRSDEQFF
TGCAGTGCTAGACCTATCACTAGCGGGAGATCTGATGAGCAGTTCTTC
>NA|TRBV7-2|TRBJ2-3|NA
CASVPSSDTQYF
TGTGCCAGCGTACCAAGTTCGGATACGCAGTATTTT
>NA|TRBV20-1|TRBJ2-1|few
CSARDLQGLSYNEQFF
TGCAGTGCTAGAGATCTGCAGGGGCTGTCCTACAATGAGCAGTTCTTC
>NA|TRBV7-9|TRBJ1-5|few
CASSPTGYNQPQHF
TGTGCCAGCAGCCCAACAGGGTACAATCAGCCCCAGCATTTT
>TRBD2|TRBV4-1|TRBJ2-7|NA
CASSQTGLAEIYEQYF
TGCGCCAGCAGCCAAACGGGGCTAGCGGAGATCTACGAGCAGTACTTC
>NA|TRBV9|TRBJ2-3|NA
CASSSVGDISTDTQYF
TGTGCCAGCAGCTCAGTAGGGGACATATCCACAGATACGCAGTATTTT